The clone carrying this TCR beta chain has at least ten counts. A read error may produce the germline difference seen at one junction end. Time point in this sample: newly diagnosed GD, antithyroid drugs for less than 3 months. Making the TCR library involved RNA that had been extracted from PBMCs. The record originates from a study of regulatory T cells in long-lasting Graves disease. Assembly of TCR beta libraries relied on iRepertoire HTBI primers together with Arm-PCR of CDR3 regions. MiXCR, run by TCRdb on the multiplex PCR reads, gives a single entry per CDR3 protein. The data hold some 500,000 distinct CDR3 sequences, with around 16% observed a single time. The sample was also linked to a second study, of T cells in Graves' hyperthyroidism and ophthalmopathy. That source reports: The study used the HTBI primer set for a first-round RT-PCR of the TCR CDR3. The majority of expanded thyroid clonotypes above 0.001 also appeared in blood.

Sequences were derived from peripheral blood mononuclear cells (PBMCs), sampled at new diagnosis, from a patient treated with antithyroid drugs. The clonotype originates from a woman aged 35 to 60 with Graves disease.

The DNA of the CDR3 is TGTGCCAGCAGCCCCGCGGGGGACTCCTACGAGCAGTACTTC. This sequence encodes CASSPAGDSYEQYF. This chain uses TRBV5-1 with TRBJ2-7, with 7 bases identical to TRBD2. Germline CDR1 is SGHRS and CDR2 is YFSETQ. The CDR3 has 14 amino acids.